Sequencing of this T cell receptor (beta chain) was carried out in a study of blood T cell repertoires in COVID-19. Study at large: Sources were T cells, B-cell-depleted T cells, or PBMCs; the material itself was cDNA or gDNA.

Per the original data handling: Amplified reference gene primers provided the basis for estimating nucleated cell counts. The method was immunoSEQ multiplex PCR; TCRdb's version includes in-frame clones alone and lacks a portion of them. The V and J calls and clone size were taken over from that table, and D and trimming were inferred from the DNA. This sample has under 200,000 clones; approximately 80% occur once, and the top ten carry 10% to 15%. Participants reported their clinical history, and cohort assignment relied on those reports. This clonotype was sampled from a woman in her fifties or sixties who had recovered from COVID-19. Source material: PBMCs or T cells enriched from blood (not recorded which).

The CDR3 nucleotides read TGTGCCAGCAGCCAAGATGGGGGGGGAGAGACCCAGTACTTC. Protein sequence: CASSQDGGGETQYF. This sequence joins TRBV3-1 (or the pseudogene TRBV3-2) and TRBJ2-5, with 7 bases matching TRBD2. The V gene end was trimmed by 0 bases and the J gene end by 4 bases; junction bases not matched to a gene: 2. CDR1 and CDR2 from the germline V gene are LGHDT and YNNKEL (reference sequence). CDR3 length equals 14 residues.